This TCR beta chain was profiled in a study of T cells after yellow fever vaccination. Whole-study results and caveats: Though it reached lower strength, the secondary response hit its peak faster, day 5 versus 15.

This CDR3 is 13 amino acids long. V was clipped by 9 bases and J by 0 bases, with 11 bases between them. From germline, CDR1 is LNHDA and CDR2 SQIVND (reference sequence). TCRdb reprocessed the 5' RACE reads with MiXCR, giving one entry per CDR3 protein. Of over 250,000 distinct CDR3 sequences in the sample, about 5% were seen once. As for this clonotype: The antigen is undetermined.

The J gene is TRBJ2-5, the V gene TRBV19, with a possible D match to TRBD1 (7 bases). This receptor was identified in a man between 18 and 35 years old who received the YFV17D yellow fever vaccine. The sequenced sample was CD4+ T cells sorted from PBMCs, obtained on the day of the yellow fever booster vaccination. In nucleotides, the CDR3 is TGTGCCAGCAGGGGGGACTACCAAGAGACCCAGTACTTC. Amino acid sequence: CASRGDYQETQYF. Complete variable domain (other parts from reference TRBV19 and TRBJ2-5): DGGITQSPKYLFRKEGQNVTLSCEQNLNHDAMYWYRQDPGQGLRLIYYSQIVNDFQKGDIAEGYSVSREKKESFPLTVTSAQKNPTAFYLCASRGDYQETQYFGPGTRLLVL.